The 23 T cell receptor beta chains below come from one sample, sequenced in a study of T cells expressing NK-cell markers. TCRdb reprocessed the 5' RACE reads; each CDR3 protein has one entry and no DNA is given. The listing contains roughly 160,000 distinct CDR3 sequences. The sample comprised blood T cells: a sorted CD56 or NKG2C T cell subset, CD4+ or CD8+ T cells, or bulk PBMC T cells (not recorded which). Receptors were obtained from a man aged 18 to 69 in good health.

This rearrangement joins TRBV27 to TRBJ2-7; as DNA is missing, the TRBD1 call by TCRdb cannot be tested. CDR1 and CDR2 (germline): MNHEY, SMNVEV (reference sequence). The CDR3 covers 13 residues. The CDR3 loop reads CASSWGWGYEQYF.

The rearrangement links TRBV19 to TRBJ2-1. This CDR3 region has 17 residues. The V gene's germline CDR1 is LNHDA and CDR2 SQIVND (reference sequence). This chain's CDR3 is CASSTSGTTTINNEQFF.

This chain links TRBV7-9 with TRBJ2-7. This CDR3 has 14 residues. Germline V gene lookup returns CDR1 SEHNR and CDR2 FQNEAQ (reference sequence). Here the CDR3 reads CASSSTGGRDEQYF.

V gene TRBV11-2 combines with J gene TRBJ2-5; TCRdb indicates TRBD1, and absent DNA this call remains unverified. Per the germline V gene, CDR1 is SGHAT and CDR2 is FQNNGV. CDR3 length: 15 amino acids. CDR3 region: CASSLGPGQDQTQYF.

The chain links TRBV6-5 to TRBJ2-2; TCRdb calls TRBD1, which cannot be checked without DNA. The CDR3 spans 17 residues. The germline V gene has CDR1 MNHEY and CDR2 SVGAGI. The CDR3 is CASSYSKGLMVTGELFF.

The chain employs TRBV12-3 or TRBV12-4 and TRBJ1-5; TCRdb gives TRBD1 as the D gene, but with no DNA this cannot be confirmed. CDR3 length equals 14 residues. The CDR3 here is CASSTTGSNQPQHF.

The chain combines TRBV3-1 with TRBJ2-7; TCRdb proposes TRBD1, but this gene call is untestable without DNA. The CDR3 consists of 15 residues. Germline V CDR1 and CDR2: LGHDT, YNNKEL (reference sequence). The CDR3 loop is CASSYTGSSSYEQYF.

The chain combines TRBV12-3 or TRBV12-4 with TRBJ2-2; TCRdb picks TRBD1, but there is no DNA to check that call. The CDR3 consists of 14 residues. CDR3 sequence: CASRPSPGTGELFF.

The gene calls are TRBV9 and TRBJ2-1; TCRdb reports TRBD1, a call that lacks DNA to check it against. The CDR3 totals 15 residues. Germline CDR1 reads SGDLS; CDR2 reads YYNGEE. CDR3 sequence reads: CASSPRQGELNEQFF.

The CDR3 loop is CASSQDRPSDDEQYF. The gene calls are TRBV4-2 and TRBJ2-7; TCRdb lists TRBD2, though no DNA is available to test this call. The germline gives CDR1 LGHNA, CDR2 YNFKEQ. CDR3 size: 15 residues.

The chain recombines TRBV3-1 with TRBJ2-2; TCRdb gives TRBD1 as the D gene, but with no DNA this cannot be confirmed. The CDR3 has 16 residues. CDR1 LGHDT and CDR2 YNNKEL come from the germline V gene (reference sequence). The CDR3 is CASSQVRTGITGELFF.

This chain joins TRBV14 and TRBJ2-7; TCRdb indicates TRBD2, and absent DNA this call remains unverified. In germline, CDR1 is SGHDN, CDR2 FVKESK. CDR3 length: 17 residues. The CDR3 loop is CASSQDSLAGTTYEQYF.

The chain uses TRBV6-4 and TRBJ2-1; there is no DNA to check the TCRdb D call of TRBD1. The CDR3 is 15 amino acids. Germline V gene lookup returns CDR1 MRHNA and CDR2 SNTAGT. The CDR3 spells CASSLSGTGGNEQFF.

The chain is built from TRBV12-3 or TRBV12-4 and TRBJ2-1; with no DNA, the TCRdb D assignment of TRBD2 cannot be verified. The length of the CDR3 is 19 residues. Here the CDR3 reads CASSPLGYHASGDYNEQFF.

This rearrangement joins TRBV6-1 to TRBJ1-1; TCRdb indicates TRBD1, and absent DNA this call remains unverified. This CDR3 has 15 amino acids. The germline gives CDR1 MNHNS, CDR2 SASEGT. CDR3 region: CASSPVLGTGTEAFF.

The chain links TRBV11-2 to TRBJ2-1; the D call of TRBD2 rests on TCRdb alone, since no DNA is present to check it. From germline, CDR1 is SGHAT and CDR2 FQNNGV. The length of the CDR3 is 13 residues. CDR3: CASSFIAGNEQFF.

CDR3 sequence: CASSGGPTEAFF. V gene TRBV5-4 combines with J gene TRBJ1-1. Germline CDR1 and CDR2: SGHNT and YYREEE (reference sequence). CDR3 length: 12 residues.

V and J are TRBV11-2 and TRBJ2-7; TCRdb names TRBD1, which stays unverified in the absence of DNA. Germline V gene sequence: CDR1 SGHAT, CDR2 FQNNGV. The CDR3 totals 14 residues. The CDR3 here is CASSWERGVVEQYF. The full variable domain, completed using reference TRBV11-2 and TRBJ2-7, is EAGVAQSPRYKIIEKRQSVAFWCNPISGHATLYWYQQILGQGPKLLIQFQNNGVVDDSQLPKDRFSAERLKGVDSTLKIQPAKLEDSAVYLCASSWERGVVEQYFGPGTRLTVT.

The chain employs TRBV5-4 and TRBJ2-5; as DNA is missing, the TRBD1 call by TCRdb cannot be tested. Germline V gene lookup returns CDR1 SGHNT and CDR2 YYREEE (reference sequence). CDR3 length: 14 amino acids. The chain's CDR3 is CASSLDREVETQYF.

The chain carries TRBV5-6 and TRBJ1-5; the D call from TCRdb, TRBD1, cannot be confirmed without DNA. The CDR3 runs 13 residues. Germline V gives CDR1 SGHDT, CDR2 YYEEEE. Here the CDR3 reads CASSFSTGDRQHF.

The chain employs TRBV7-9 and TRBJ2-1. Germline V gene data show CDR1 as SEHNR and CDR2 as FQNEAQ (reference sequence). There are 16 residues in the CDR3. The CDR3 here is CASSFSFAALRNEQFF.

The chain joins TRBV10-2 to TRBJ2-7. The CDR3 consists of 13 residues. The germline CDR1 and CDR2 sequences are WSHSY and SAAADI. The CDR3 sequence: CATTINRLYEQYF.

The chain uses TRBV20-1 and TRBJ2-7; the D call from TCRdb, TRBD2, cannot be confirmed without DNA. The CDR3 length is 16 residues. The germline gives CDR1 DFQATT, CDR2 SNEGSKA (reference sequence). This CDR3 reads CSASPSGGDLLYEQYF.